The T cell receptor (beta chain) described here comes from a study of shared clonotypes between healthy human individuals (dated by TCRdb to the early 2020s). A note on the overall study: The cohort included a few men and a couple of women between 18 and 49 years of age. For each donor, CD4 naive and CD4 memory were each run on three plates, CD8 naive on two plates, and CD8 memory on one plate. To estimate repertoire size and how much clonotypes are shared between individuals, the study performed deep sequencing of blood TCR repertoires from about five healthy adults. Libraries were prepared and TCR repertoires were sequenced by different laboratories using diverse techniques, in order to increase sequencing depth and limit assay-specific biases. Per donor, leukapheresis produced somewhere between about 0.9 and 9.5 billion PBMCs.

The research as a whole found: The small number of donors limited the genetic and exposure-history diversity represented. When several donors were compared, the shared fraction of clonotypes was roughly 4.8% for naive CD4, over 3% for naive CD8, more than 2% for memory CD4, and roughly 0.4% for memory CD8. Larger estimated clonotype richness was generally found for naive subsets than for memory subsets. Pairwise subsampling led to the expectation that sequencing depth would affect the degree of clonotype sharing among donors. Higher generation probabilities were observed for clonotypes shared by all four sorted-subset donors than for non-shared clonotypes. Sampling was restricted to blood, and TCR repertoires in tissues likely differ from the TCR repertoires found in blood. Even with the large sequencing depth, rarefaction of the sorted-subset datasets indicated that sequencing was incomplete.

Using the deep immunoSEQ assay, multiplex PCR amplified TCR CDR3 regions from genomic DNA. For each cell subset, the extracted genomic DNA was distributed evenly across all wells of several immunoSEQ 96-well plates, and each plate served as one replicate. For sorted subsets, about 220 ng of genomic DNA, equivalent to 25,000 to 35,000 T cell genomes, went into each replicate PCR. Purified libraries were quantified with a Qubit 3.0 fluorometer, sized on a Bioanalyzer 2100, and re-quantified with the KAPA Library Quantification kit. Every immunoSEQ 96-well plate was sequenced on a dedicated single-read 150-cycle Illumina NextSeq 550 flow cell. As for the authors' bioinformatics: The immunoSEQ output contained only junctional sequences without quality scores, so filtering could not match that applied to full-length reads. To assign V/J genes and CDR3, sequences were annotated using PyIR, a Python wrapper for IgBLAST v1.9, with IMGT germline references. Reads with weak V/J assignments (E-value above 1e-6), missing CDR3, stop codons, out-of-frame junctions, or ambiguous translated residues were removed. V3J clonotypes were defined by identical inferred V gene, J gene, and CDR3 amino acid sequence. To compute the percentage overlap between repertoires, the number of shared unique clonotypes was divided by the size of the smaller repertoire. RTK rarefaction, the Chao1 estimator, and Recon v2.1 estimates of unobserved clonotypes were used to assess repertoire richness. For all TCRbeta clonotypes obtained by the gDNA method from a few donors, generation probabilities were computed with OLGA. TCRdb's version of the immuneACCESS table is confined to in-frame rearrangements and falls short of the full clone set. An unresolved V gene accounts for under half of the shortfall where checked; the remainder is of unknown origin. That table furnishes V, J and clone size, whereas the DNA furnished D and trimming. Within this sample are about 800,000 clones, with roughly 96% of them counted one time only. The top ten hold 0.2% to 0.25% of the sample.

CD8 naive samples consisted of CD45RO-negative cells that were positively selected for CCR7, yielding a CD45RA+CCR7+ population without TemRA cells. The donors were healthy, HIV-negative adults who had no recently reported acute infections or vaccinations. All donors were Caucasian adults living in Nashville, Tennessee, USA. Blood was obtained by leukapheresis, after which PBMCs were separated by Ficoll-Histopaque density gradient centrifugation and cryopreserved in liquid nitrogen vapor phase. Analytical flow cytometry was used to check the purity and quantity of each magnetically sorted T cell population. Each sorted fraction had its genomic DNA isolated and then quantified by UV absorbance on a Nanodrop 2000c. Details on this clone: Its antigen remains unidentified. No much larger clone exists at a distance of one base, and base qualities are not known.

There are 17 amino acids in the CDR3, from cysteine to phenylalanine inclusive. Here the CDR3 DNA is all that survives: 51 bases in frame from base 1. Taken from the germline V gene, the CDR1 and CDR2 loops are MNHNS and SASEGT. V and J lose 1 base and 3 bases, and a span of 16 bases separates them. This receptor was identified in a man aged 30 to 45 in good health. The chain is encoded by TRBV6-1 joined to TRBJ1-5; the D gene is not confidently resolved. Sequencing used naive CD8+ T cells sorted from blood. The cell subset or site label, read with the paper, signifies: CD45RA+CCR7+. For the CDR3, the sequence is CASSEEAPHSLNQPQHF. The bases read TGTGCCAGCAGTGAAGAGGCCCCCCACAGCCTCAATCAGCCCCAGCATTTT.